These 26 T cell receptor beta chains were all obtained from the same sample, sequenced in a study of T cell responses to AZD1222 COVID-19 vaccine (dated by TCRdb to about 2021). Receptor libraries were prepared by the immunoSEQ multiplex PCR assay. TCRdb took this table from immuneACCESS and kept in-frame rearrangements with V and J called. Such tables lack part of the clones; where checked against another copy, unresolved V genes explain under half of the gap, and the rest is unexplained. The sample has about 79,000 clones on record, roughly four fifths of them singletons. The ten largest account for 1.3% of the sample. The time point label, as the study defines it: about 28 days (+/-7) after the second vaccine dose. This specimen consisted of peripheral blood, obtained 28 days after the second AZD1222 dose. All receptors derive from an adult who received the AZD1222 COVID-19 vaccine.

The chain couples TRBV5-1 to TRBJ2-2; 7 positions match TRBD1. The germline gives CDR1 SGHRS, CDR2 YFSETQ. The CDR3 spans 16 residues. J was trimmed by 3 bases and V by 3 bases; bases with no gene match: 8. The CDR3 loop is CASSSRQGLDTGELFF. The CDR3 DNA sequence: TGCGCCAGCAGCTCCAGACAGGGCCTCGACACCGGGGAGCTGTTTTTT. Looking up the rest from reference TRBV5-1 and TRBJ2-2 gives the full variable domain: KAGVTQTPRYLIKTRGQQVTLSCSPISGHRSVSWYQQTPGQGLQFLFEYFSETQRNKGNFPGRFSGRQFSNSRSEMNVSTLELGDSALYLCASSSRQGLDTGELFFGEGSRLTVL.

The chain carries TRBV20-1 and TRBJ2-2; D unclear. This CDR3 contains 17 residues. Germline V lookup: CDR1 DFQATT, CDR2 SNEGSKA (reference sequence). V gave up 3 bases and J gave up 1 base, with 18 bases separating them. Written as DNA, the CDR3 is TGCAGTGCTAGTTCTTATTATCGATTGGAGAACACCGGGGAGCTGTTTTTT. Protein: CSASSYYRLENTGELFF.

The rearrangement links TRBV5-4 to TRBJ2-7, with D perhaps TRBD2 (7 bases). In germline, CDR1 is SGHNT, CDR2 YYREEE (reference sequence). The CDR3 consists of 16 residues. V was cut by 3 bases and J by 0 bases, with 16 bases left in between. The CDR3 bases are TGTGCCAGCAGCTCCGGGGGGCAGGCCCGCTCCTACGAGCAGTACTTC. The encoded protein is CASSSGGQARSYEQYF.

The CDR3 reads CASSPLGVTGNTIYF. CDR3 bases: TGTGCCAGCTCACCACTAGGGGTCACTGGAAACACCATATATTTT. V and J are TRBV18 and TRBJ1-3, with a weak D call TRBD1 (5 bases). The germline gives CDR1 KGHSH, CDR2 LQKENI. The CDR3 extends over 15 amino acids. V was clipped by 1 base and J by 2 bases, with 9 bases between them.

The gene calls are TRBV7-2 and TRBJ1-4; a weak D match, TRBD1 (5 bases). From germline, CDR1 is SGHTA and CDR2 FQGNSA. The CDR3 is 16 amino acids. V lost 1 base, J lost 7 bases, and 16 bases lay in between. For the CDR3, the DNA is TGTGCCAGCAGCTTAGGCCCCAACATAGGGACTGAAAAACTGTTTTTT. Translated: CASSLGPNIGTEKLFF.

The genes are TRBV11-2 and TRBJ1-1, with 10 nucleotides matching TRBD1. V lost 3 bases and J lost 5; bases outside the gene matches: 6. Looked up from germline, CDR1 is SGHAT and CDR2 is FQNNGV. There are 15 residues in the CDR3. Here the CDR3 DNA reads TGTGCCAGCAGCTTTAGACAGGGGGCTGGGACTGAAGCTTTCTTT. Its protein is CASSFRQGAGTEAFF.

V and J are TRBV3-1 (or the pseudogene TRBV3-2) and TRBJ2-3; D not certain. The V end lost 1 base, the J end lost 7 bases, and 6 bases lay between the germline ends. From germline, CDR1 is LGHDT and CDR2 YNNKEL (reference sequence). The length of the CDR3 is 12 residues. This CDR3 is CASSQGVYTQYF. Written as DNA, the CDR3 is TGTGCCAGCAGCCAAGGGGTCTATACGCAGTATTTT.

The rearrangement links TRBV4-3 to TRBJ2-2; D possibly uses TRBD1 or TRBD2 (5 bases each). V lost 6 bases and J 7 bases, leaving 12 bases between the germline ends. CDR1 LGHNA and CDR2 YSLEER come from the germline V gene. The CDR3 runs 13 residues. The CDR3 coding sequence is TGCGCCAGCAGAGCGAGGGGCGGCGGGGAGCTGTTTTTT. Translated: CASRARGGGELFF.

CDR3 protein: CSASRSREGRIYEQYF. The CDR3 DNA reads as TGCAGTGCCAGTCGCTCGCGGGAGGGCCGTATCTACGAGCAGTACTTC. V is TRBV20-1 and J is TRBJ2-7; TRBD2 aligns across 9 bases. From germline, CDR1 is DFQATT and CDR2 SNEGSKA (reference sequence). The CDR3 is made up of 16 amino acids. J gave up 3 bases and V 6 bases, and 15 bases lay outside the gene matches.

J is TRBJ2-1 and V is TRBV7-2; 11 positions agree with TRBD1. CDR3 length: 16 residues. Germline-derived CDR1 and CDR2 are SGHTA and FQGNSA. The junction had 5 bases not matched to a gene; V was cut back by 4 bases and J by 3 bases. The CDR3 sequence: CASSSTGTGGYNEQFF. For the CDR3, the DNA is TGTGCCAGCAGCTCCACCGGGACAGGGGGCTACAATGAGCAGTTCTTC.

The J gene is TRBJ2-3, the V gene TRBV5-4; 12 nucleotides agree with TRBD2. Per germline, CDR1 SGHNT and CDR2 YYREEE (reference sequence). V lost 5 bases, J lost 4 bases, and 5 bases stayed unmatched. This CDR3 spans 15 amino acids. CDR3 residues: CASRPTSGSADTQYF. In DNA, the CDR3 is TGTGCCAGCAGGCCGACTAGCGGGAGTGCAGATACGCAGTATTTT.

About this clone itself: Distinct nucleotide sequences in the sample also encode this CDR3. The CDR3 loop is CATSGSSYNSPLHF. The DNA of the CDR3 is TGTGCCACCAGCGGGAGCTCCTATAATTCACCCCTCCACTTT. V gene TRBV15 combines with J gene TRBJ1-6; D is ambiguous. CDR3 length: 14 residues. Germline V lookup: CDR1 LNHNV, CDR2 YYDKDF (reference sequence). Between the trimmed V and J ends, which lost 5 bases and 0 bases, there was a span of 5 bases.

CDR3 loop: CASSVLQSTLEAFF. For the CDR3, the DNA is TGTGCCAGCAGCGTGTTACAGAGCACCCTAGAAGCTTTCTTT. The V gene is TRBV9, the J gene TRBJ1-1; no clear D. The CDR3 covers 14 residues. The V and J ends lost 2 bases and 8 bases respectively, with 16 bases between them. Germline V lookup: CDR1 SGDLS, CDR2 YYNGEE. Using reference TRBV9 and TRBJ1-1 for the parts outside the CDR3, the full variable domain is DSGVTQTPKHLITATGQRVTLRCSPRSGDLSVYWYQQSLDQGLQFLIQYYNGEERAKGNILERFSAQQFPDLHSELNLSSLELGDSALYFCASSVLQSTLEAFFGQGTRLTVV.

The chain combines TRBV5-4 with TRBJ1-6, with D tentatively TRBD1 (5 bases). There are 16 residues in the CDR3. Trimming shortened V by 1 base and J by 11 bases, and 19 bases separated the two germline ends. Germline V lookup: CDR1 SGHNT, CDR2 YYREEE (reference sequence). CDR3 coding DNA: TGTGCCAGCAGCTTGTCCGGCAGCCTAACAGGTGCACCCCTCCACTTT. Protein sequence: CASSLSGSLTGAPLHF.

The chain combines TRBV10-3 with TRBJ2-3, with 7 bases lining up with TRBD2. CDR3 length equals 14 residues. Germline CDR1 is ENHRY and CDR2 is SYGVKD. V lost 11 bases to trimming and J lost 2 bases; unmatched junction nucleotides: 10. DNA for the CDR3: TGTGCCCTTAAATCCGAGCGGGACACAGATACGCAGTATTTT. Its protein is CALKSERDTDTQYF.

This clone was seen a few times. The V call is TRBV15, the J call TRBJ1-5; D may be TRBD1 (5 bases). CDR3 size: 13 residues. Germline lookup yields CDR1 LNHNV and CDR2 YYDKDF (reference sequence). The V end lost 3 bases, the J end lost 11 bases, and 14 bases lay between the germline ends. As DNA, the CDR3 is TGTGCCACCAGCAGCGCCCAGGGAGCGGCCCAGCATTTT. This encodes CATSSAQGAAQHF.

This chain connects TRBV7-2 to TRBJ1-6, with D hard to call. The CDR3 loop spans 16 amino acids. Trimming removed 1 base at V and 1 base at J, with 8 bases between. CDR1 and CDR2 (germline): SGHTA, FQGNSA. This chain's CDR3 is CASSLGQASYNSPLHF. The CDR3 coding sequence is TGTGCCAGCAGCTTAGGTCAGGCATCCTATAATTCACCCCTCCACTTT. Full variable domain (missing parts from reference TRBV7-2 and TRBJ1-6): GAGVSQSPSNKVTEKGKDVELRCDPISGHTALYWYRQSLGQGLEFLIYFQGNSAPDKSGLPSDRFSAERTGGSVSTLTIQRTQQEDSAVYLCASSLGQASYNSPLHFGNGTRLTVT.

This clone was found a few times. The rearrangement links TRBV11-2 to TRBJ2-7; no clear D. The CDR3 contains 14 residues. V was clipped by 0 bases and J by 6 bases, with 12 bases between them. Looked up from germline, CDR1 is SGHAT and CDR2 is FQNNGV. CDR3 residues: CASSLDPGLSEQYF. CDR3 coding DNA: TGTGCCAGCAGCTTAGATCCGGGCCTCTCCGAGCAGTACTTC.

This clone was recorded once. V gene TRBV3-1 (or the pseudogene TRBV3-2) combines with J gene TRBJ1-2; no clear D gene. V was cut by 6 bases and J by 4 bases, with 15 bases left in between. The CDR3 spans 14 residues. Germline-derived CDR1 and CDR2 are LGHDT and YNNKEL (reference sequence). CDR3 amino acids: CASRQTQTSYGYTF. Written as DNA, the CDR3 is TGTGCCAGCAGACAGACACAGACTAGCTATGGCTACACCTTC.

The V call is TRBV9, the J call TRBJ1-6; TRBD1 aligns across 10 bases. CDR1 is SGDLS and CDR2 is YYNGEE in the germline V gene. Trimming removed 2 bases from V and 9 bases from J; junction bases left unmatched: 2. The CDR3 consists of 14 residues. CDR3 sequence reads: CASSVGDRGSPLHF. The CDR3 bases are TGTGCCAGCAGCGTTGGGGACAGGGGTTCACCCCTCCACTTT. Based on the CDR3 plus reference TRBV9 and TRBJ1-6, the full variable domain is DSGVTQTPKHLITATGQRVTLRCSPRSGDLSVYWYQQSLDQGLQFLIQYYNGEERAKGNILERFSAQQFPDLHSELNLSSLELGDSALYFCASSVGDRGSPLHFGNGTRLTVT.

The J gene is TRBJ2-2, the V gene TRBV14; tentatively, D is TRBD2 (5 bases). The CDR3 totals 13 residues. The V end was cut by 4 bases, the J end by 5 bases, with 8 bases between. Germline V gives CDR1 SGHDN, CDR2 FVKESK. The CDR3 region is CASSPGLTGELFF. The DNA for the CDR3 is TGTGCCAGCAGCCCGGGGTTGACCGGGGAGCTGTTTTTT.

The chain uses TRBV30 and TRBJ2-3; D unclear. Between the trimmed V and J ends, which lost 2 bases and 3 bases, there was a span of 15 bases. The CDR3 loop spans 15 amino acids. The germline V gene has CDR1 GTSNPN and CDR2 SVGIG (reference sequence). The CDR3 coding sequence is TGTGCCTGGAGTCCCATAGGGATGTCGACAGATACGCAGTATTTT. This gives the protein CAWSPIGMSTDTQYF.

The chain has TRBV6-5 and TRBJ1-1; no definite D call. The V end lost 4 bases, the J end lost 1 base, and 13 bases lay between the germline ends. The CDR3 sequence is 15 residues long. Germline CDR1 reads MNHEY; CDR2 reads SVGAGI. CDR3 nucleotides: TGTGCCAGCAGTTCGAATGTGGCAGGGAACACTGAAGCTTTCTTT. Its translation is CASSSNVAGNTEAFF.

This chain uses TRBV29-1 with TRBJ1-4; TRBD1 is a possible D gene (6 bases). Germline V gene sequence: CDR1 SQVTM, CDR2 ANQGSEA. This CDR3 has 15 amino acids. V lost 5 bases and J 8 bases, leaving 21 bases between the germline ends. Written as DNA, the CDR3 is TGCAGCGTTCTGCCCGACGGACAGCCAGGAGAAAAACTGTTTTTT. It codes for CSVLPDGQPGEKLFF.

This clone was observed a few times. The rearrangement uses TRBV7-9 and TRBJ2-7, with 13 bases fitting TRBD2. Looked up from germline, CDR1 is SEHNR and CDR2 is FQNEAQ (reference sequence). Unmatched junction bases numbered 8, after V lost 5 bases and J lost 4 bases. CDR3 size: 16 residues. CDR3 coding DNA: TGTGCCAGCAGCCCAGGGACTAGCGGGATTGTGTACGAGCAGTACTTC. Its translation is CASSPGTSGIVYEQYF. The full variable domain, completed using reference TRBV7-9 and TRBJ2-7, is DTGVSQNPRHKITKRGQNVTFRCDPISEHNRLYWYRQTLGQGPEFLTYFQNEAQLEKSRLLSDRFSAERPKGSFSTLEIQRTEQGDSAMYLCASSPGTSGIVYEQYFGPGTRLTVT.

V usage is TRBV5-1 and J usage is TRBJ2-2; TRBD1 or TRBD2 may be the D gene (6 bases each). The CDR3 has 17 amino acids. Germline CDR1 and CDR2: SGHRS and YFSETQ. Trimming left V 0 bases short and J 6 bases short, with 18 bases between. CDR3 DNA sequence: TGCGCCAGCAGCTTGGCGTCTCCGGGGGCGCGAGCCGGGGAGCTGTTTTTT. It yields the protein CASSLASPGARAGELFF.